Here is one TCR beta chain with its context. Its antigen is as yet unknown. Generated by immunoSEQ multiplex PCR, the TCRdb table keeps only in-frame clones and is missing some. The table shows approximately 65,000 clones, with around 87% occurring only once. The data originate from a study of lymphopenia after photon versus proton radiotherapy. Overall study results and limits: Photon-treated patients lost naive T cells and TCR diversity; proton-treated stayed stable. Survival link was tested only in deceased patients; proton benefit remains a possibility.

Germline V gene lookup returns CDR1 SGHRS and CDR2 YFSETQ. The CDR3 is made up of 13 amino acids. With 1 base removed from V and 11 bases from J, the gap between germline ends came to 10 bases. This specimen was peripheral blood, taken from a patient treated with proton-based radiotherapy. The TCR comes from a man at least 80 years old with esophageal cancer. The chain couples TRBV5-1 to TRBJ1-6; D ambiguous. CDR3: CASSLTSGPPLHF. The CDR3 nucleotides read TGCGCCAGCAGCTTGACTAGCGGTCCACCCCTCCACTTT.